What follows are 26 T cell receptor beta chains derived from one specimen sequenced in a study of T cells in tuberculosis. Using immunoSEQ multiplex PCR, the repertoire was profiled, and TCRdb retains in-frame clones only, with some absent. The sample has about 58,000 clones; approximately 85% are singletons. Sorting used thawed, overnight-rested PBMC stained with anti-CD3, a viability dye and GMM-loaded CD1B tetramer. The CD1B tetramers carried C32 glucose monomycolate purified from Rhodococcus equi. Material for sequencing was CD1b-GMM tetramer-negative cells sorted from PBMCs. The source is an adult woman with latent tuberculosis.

CDR3 DNA sequence: TGTGCCATCAGTGGTGACAACGTCCAGGGCTACACCTTC. It translates to CAISGDNVQGYTF. V usage is TRBV10-3 and J usage is TRBJ1-2; no definite D call. This CDR3 spans 13 amino acids. V dropped 4 bases and J dropped 8 bases, with 14 bases sitting between them. Germline V lookup: CDR1 ENHRY, CDR2 SYGVKD.

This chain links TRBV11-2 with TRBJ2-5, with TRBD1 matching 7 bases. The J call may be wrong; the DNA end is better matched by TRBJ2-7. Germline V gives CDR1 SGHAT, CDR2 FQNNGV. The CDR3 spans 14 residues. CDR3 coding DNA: TGTGCCAGCAGCTCGACGACAGGGCCCTACGAGCAGTACTTC. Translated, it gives CASSSTTGPYEQYF.

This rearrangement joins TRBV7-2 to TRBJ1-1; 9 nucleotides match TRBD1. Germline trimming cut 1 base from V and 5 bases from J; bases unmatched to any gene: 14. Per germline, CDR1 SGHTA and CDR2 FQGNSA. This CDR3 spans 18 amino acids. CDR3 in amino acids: CASSLVGPGQGFATEAFF. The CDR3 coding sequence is TGTGCCAGCAGCTTAGTGGGTCCGGGACAGGGTTTTGCGACTGAAGCTTTCTTT.

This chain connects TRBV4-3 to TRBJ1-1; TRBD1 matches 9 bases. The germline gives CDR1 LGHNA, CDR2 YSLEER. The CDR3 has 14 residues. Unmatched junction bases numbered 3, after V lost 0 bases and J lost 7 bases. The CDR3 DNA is TGCGCCAGCAGCCAAGATGACAGGGGGATTGAAGCTTTCTTT. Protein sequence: CASSQDDRGIEAFF.

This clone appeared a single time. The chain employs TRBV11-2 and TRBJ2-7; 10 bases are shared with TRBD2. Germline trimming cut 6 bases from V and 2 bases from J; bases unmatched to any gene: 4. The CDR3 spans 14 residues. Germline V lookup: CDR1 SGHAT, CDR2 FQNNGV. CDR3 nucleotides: TGTGCCAGCAGTCCTAGCGGGAGAACCTACGAGCAGTACTTC. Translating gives CASSPSGRTYEQYF.

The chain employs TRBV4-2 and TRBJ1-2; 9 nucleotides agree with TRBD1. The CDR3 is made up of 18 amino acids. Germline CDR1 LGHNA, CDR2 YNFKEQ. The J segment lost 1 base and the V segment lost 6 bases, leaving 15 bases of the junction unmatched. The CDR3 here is CASSPTRSGDRDNYGYTF. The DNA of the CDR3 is TGTGCCAGCAGTCCCACGCGCAGCGGGGACAGGGATAACTATGGCTACACCTTC.

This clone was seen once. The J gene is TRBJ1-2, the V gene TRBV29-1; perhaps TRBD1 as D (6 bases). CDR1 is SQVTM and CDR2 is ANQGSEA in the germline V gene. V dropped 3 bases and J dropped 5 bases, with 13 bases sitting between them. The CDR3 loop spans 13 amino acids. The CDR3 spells CSVEGGQPYGYTF. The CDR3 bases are TGCAGCGTTGAGGGTGGACAGCCTTATGGCTACACCTTC.

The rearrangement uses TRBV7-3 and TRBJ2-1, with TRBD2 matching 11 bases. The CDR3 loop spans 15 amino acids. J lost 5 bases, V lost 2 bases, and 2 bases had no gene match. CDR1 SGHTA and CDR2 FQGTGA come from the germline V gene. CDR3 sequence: CASSLSSGRHNEQFF. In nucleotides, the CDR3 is TGTGCCAGCAGCTTATCTAGCGGGAGGCACAATGAGCAGTTCTTC. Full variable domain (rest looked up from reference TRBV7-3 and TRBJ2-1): GAGVSQTPSNKVTEKGKYVELRCDPISGHTALYWYRQSLGQGPEFLIYFQGTGAADDSGLPNDRFFAVRPEGSVSTLKIQRTERGDSAVYLCASSLSSGRHNEQFFGPGTRLTVL.

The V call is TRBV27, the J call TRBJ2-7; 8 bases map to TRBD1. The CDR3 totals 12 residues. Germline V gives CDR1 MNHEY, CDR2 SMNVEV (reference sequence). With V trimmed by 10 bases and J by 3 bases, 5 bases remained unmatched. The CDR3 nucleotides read TGTGCCAATTGGACAGGGTTCTACGAGCAGTACTTC. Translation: CANWTGFYEQYF.

Written as DNA, the CDR3 is TGCGCCAGCAGTCAATCTGGGAGGTTCAGCTCCTACGAGCAGTACTTC. Translating gives CASSQSGRFSSYEQYF. The V and J genes are TRBV23-1 and TRBJ2-7; the D gene is possibly TRBD2 (6 bases). TRBV23-1 is known as an ORF, though its function is uncertain. This CDR3 is 16 amino acids long. V was shortened by 0 bases and J by 0 bases, with 12 bases between the two germline ends.

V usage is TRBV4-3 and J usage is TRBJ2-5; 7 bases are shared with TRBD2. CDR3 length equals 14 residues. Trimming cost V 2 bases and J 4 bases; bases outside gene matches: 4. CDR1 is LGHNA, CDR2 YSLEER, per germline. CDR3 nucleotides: TGCGCCAGCAGCCAATCCCCGGGGGGAGAGACCCAGTACTTC. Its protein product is CASSQSPGGETQYF.

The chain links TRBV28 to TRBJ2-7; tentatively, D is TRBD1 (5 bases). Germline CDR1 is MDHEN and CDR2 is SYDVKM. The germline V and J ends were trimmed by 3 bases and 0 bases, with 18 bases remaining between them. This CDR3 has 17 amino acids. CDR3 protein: CASSFDLGAPSSYEQYF. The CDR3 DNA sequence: TGTGCCAGCAGTTTTGACTTAGGGGCCCCTAGCTCCTACGAGCAGTACTTC.

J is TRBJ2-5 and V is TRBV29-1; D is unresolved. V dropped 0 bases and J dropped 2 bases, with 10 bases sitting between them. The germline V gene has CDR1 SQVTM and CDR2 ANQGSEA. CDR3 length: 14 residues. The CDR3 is CSVEDGGPQETQYF. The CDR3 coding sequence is TGCAGCGTTGAAGATGGTGGGCCACAAGAGACCCAGTACTTC.

The CDR3 region has the DNA TGTGCCTGGAGTGTGGTCCTGGGAGGGCCTATCGCAGATACGCAGTATTTT. The encoded protein is CAWSVVLGGPIADTQYF. The chain carries TRBV30 and TRBJ2-3; 7 nucleotides line up with TRBD2. The CDR3 contains 17 residues. Looked up from germline, CDR1 is GTSNPN and CDR2 is SVGIG (reference sequence). The trim removed 0 bases at V and 4 bases at J, leaving 13 bases unmatched.

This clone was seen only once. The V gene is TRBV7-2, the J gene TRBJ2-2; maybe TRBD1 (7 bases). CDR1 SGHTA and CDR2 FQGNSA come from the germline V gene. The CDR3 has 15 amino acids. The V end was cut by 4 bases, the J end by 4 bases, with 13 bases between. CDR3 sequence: CASSSVQGGTGELFF. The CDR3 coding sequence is TGTGCCAGCAGCTCGGTCCAGGGGGGCACCGGGGAGCTGTTTTTT.

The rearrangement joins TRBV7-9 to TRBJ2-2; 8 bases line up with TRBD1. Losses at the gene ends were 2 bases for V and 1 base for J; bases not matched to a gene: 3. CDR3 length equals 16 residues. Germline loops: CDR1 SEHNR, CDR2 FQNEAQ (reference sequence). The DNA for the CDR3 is TGTGCCAGCAGCTTAAGGACAGGGAAGAACACCGGGGAGCTGTTTTTT. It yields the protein CASSLRTGKNTGELFF.

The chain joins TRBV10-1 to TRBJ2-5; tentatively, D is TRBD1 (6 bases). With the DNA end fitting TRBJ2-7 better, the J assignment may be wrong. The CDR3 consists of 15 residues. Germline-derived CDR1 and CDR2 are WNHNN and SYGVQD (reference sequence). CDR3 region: CASSEHVGQHYEQYF. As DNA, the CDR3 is TGCGCCAGCAGTGAACACGTAGGACAGCACTACGAGCAGTACTTC.

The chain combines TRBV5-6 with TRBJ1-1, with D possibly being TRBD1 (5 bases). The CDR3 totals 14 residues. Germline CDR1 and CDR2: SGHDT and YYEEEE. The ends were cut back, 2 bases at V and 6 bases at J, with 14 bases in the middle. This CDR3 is CASSFGGVNAEAFF. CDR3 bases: TGTGCCAGCAGCTTCGGGGGAGTTAACGCTGAAGCTTTCTTT.

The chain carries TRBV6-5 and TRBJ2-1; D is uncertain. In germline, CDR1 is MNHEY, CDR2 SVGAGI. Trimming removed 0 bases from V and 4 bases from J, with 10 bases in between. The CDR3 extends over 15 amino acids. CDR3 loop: CASSYSNTLYNEQFF. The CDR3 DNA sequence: TGTGCCAGCAGTTACTCCAACACCTTATACAATGAGCAGTTCTTC.

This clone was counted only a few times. CDR3 in amino acids: CASSRVQGSGETQYF. The CDR3 DNA is TGCGCCAGCAGCCGTGTACAGGGGTCGGGAGAGACCCAGTACTTC. V and J are TRBV4-1 and TRBJ2-5, with 7 bases matching TRBD1. Trimming took 4 bases from V and 4 from J; bases not matched to a gene: 9. The CDR3 loop spans 15 amino acids. Germline lookup yields CDR1 MGHRA and CDR2 YSYEKL.

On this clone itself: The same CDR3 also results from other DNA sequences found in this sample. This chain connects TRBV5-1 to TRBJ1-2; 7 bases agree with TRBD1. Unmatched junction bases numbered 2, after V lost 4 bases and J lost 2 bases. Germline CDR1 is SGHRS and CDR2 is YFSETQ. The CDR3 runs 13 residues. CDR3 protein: CASSPDRNYGYTF. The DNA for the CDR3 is TGCGCCAGCAGCCCGGACAGGAACTATGGCTACACCTTC.

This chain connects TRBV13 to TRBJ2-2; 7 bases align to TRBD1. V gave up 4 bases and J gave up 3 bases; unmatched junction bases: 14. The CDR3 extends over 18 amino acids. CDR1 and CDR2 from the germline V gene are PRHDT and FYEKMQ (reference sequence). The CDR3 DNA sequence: TGTGCCAGCAGCTCCTCATACACAGGGGCGCGCCACACCGGGGAGCTGTTTTTT. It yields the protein CASSSSYTGARHTGELFF.

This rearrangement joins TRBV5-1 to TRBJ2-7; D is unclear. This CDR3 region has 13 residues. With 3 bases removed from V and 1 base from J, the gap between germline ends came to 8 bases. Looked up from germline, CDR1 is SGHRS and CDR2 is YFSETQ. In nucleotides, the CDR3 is TGCGCCAGCAGCTCCGACAATTCCTACGAGCAGTACTTC. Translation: CASSSDNSYEQYF.

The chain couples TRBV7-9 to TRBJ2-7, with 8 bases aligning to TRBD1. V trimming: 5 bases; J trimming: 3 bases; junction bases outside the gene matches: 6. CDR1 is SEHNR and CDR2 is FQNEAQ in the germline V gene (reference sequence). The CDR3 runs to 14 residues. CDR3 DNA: TGTGCCAGCAGCCGCGGGACAGGCGTCTACGAGCAGTACTTC. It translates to CASSRGTGVYEQYF. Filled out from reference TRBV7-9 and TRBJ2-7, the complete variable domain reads DTGVSQNPRHKITKRGQNVTFRCDPISEHNRLYWYRQTLGQGPEFLTYFQNEAQLEKSRLLSDRFSAERPKGSFSTLEIQRTEQGDSAMYLCASSRGTGVYEQYFGPGTRLTVT.

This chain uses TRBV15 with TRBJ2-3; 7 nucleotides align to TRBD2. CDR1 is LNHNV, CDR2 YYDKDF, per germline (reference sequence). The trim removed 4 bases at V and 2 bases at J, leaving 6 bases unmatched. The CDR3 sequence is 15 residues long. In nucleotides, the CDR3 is TGTGCCACCAGCATTAGACTAGCAGCCACAGATACGCAGTATTTT. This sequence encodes CATSIRLAATDTQYF. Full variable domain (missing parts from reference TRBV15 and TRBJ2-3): DAMVIQNPRYQVTQFGKPVTLSCSQTLNHNVMYWYQQKSSQAPKLLFHYYDKDFNNEADTPDNFQSRRPNTSFCFLDIRSPGLGDTAMYLCATSIRLAATDTQYFGPGTRLTVL.

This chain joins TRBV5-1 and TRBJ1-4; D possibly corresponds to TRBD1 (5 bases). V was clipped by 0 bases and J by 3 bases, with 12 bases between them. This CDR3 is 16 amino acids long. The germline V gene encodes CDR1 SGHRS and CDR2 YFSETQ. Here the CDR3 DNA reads TGCGCCAGCAGCTTGGCCTTGGGGCAGGCTAATGAAAAACTGTTTTTT. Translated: CASSLALGQANEKLFF.